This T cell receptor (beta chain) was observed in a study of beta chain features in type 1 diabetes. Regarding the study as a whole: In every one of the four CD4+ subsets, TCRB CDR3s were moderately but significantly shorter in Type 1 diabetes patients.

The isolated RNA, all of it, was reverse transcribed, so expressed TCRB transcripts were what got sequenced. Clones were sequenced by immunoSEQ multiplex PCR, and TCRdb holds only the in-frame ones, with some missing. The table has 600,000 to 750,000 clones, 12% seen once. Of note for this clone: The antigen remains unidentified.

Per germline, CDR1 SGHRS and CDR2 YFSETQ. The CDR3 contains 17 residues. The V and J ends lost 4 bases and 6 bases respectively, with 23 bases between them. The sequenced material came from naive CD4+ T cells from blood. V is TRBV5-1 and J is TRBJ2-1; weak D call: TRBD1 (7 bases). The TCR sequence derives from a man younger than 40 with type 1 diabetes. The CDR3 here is CASSRDRDMGRTNEQFF. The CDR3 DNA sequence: TGCGCCAGCAGCCGAGACAGGGACATGGGGAGGACCAATGAGCAGTTCTTC.